These 3 T cell receptor beta chains were sequenced from one sample in a study of T-cell memory formation after mild COVID-19. TCRdb reprocessed the 5' RACE reads via MiXCR and lists one record per CDR3 protein. The data hold 350,000 to 500,000 distinct CDR3 sequences, with about a sixth observed a single time. Specimen: PBMCs or a T cell subset sorted from them (not recorded which). These receptors were taken from a man between 18 and 35 years old who had mild COVID-19 (a few samples of this study predate the infection). Cell type and time point are not known.

CDR3 protein: CASSFPGRRREQFF. In DNA form, the CDR3 reads TGTGCCAGCAGTTTCCCGGGAAGAAGACGTGAGCAGTTCTTC. The V call is TRBV6-2 or TRBV6-3, the J call TRBJ2-1, with TRBD2 as a possible D gene (5 bases). Germline V lookup: CDR1 MNHEY, CDR2 SVGEGT. Trimming took 4 bases from V and 9 from J, leaving 16 bases between them. This CDR3 contains 14 residues.

This clonotype appeared a few times. The chain couples TRBV3-1 to TRBJ1-5; D is unresolved. V was trimmed by 2 bases and J by 5 bases, leaving 16 bases between them. The CDR3 covers 16 residues. CDR1 and CDR2 (germline): LGHDT, YNNKEL (reference sequence). This chain's CDR3 is CASSQHFRVGYQPQHF. In DNA, the CDR3 is TGTGCCAGCAGCCAACATTTTCGGGTGGGGTATCAGCCCCAGCATTTT.

The chain uses TRBV6-5 and TRBJ2-5, with TRBD1 as a possible D gene (5 bases). Looked up from germline, CDR1 is MNHEY and CDR2 is SVGAGI. The CDR3 covers 14 residues. Trimming shortened V by 0 bases and J by 5 bases, and 10 bases separated the two germline ends. The CDR3 sequence is CASSYSGAPETQYF. The CDR3 nucleotides are TGTGCCAGCAGTTACTCAGGGGCTCCGGAGACCCAGTACTTC.